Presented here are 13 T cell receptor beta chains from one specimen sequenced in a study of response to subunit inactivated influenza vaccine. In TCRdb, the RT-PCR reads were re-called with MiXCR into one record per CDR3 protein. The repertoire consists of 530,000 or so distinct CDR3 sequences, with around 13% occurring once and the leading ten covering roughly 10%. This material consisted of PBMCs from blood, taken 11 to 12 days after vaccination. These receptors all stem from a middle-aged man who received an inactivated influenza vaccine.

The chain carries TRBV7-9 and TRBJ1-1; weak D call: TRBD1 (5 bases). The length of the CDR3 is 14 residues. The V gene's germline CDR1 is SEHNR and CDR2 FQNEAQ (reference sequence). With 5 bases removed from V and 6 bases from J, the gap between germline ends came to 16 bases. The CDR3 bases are TGTGCCAGCAGCACACGGGGGGAGGCCGCTGAAGCTTTCTTT. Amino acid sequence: CASSTRGEAAEAFF.

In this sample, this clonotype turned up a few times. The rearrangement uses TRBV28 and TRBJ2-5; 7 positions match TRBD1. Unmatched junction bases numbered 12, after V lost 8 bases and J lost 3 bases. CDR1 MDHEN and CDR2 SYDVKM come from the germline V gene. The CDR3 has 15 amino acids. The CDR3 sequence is CASLDRDRTEETQYF. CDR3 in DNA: TGTGCCAGCCTCGACCGGGACAGAACAGAAGAGACCCAGTACTTC.

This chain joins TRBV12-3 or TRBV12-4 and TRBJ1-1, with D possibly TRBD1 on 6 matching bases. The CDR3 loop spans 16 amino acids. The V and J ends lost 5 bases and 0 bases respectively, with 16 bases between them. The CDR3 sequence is CASSHGGSWMNTEAFF. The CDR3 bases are TGTGCCAGCAGTCATGGGGGCAGTTGGATGAACACTGAAGCTTTCTTT.

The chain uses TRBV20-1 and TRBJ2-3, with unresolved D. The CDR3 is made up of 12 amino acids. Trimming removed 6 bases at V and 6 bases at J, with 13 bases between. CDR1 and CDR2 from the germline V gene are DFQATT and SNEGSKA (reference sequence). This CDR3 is CSAQILTDTQYF. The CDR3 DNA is TGCAGTGCCCAGATCCTCACTGATACGCAGTATTTT.

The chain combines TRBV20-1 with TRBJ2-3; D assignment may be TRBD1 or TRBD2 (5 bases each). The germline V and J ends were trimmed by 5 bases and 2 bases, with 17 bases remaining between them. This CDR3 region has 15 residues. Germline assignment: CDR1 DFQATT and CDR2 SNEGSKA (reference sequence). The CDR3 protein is CSADPGKGTTDTQYF. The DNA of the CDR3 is TGCAGTGCTGACCCAGGGAAGGGGACCACAGATACGCAGTATTTT.

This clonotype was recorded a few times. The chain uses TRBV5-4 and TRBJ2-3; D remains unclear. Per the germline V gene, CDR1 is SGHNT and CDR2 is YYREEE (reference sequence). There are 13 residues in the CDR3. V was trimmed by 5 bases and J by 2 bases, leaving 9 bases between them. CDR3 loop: CASRTSYTDTQYF. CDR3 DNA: TGTGCCAGCAGGACTTCTTACACAGATACGCAGTATTTT. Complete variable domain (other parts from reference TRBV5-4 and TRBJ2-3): ETGVTQSPTHLIKTRGQQVTLRCSSQSGHNTVSWYQQALGQGPQFIFQYYREEENGRGNFPPRFSGLQFPNYSSELNVNALELDDSALYLCASRTSYTDTQYFGPGTRLTVL.

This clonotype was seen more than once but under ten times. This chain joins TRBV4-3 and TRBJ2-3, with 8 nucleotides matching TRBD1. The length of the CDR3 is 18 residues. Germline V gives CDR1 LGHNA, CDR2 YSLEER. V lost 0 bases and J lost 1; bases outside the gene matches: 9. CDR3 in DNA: TGCGCCAGCAGCCAAGACTACCCCAGGGGGCACGGCACAGATACGCAGTATTTT. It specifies CASSQDYPRGHGTDTQYF.

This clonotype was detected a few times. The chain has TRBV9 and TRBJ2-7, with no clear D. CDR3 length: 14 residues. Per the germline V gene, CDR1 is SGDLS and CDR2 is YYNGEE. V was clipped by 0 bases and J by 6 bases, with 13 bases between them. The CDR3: CASSVGNGQSEQYF. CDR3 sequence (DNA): TGTGCCAGCAGCGTAGGAAACGGCCAAAGCGAGCAGTACTTC.

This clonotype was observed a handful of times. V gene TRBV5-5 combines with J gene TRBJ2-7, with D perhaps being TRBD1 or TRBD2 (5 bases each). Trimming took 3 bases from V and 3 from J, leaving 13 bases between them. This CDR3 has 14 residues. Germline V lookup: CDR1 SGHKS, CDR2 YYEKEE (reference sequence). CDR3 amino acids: CASSSRDGYYEQYF. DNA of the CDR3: TGTGCCAGCAGCTCCCGGGACGGGTACTACGAGCAGTACTTC.

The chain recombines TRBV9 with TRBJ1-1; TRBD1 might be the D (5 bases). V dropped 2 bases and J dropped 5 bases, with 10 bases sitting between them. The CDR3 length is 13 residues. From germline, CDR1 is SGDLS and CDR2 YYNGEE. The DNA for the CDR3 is TGTGCCAGCAGCGTTGGGGACTCGACTGAAGCTTTCTTT. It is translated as CASSVGDSTEAFF.

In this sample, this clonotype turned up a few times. CDR3 nucleotides: TGTGCCAGCAGTTACGGGACAGGGGGCGGATTGTACGAGCAGTACTTC. It specifies CASSYGTGGGLYEQYF. The chain has TRBV6-5 and TRBJ2-7, with 12 bases identical to TRBD1. There are 16 residues in the CDR3. From germline, CDR1 is MNHEY and CDR2 SVGAGI. V shed 2 bases, J shed 4 bases, and the junction held 6 bases outside the gene matches.

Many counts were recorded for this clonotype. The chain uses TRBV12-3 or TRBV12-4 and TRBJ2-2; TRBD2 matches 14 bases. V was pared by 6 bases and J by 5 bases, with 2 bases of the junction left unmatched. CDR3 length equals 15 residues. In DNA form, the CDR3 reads TGTGCCAGCAGGAGGACTAGCGGGAGGACCGGGGAGCTGTTTTTT. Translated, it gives CASRRTSGRTGELFF.

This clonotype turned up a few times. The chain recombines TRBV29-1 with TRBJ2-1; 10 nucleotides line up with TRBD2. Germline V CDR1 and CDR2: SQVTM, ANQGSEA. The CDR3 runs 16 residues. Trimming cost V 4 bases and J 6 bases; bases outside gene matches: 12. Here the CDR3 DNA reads TGCAGCGTTGGTCCTAGCGGGAGTTTTGGGGGCAATGAGCAGTTCTTC. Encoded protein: CSVGPSGSFGGNEQFF.